This TCR beta chain emerged from a study of CXCR3-negative and CXCR3-positive naive CD8 T cells (dated by TCRdb to the late 2010s). For the wider study: In total, roughly 150 million TRB reads were obtained, or roughly 1.5 +/- 0.3 million reads per library. The diversity and physicochemical repertoire analyses included more than nine donors pooled from two independent experiments. The TRBV-TRBJ cluster analysis covered naive subsets from 5 donors and memory cells from 3 donors.

Comment on this clonotype: No antigen is known for it.

Taken from the germline V gene, the CDR1 and CDR2 loops are WSHSY and SAAADI. The CDR3 numbers 14 residues from cysteine through phenylalanine. DNA is not recorded here. The sequencer listed for this sample is NextSeq 550. The Human TCR Profiling Kit (MiLaboratory) was used to prepare UMI-labeled 5' RACE TRB cDNA libraries. cDNA synthesis used the entire amount of extracted RNA, and PCR amplification then used the entire amount of cDNA produced. The libraries were made side by side, with each library going through the same number of PCR cycles. Per the original workflow: With a requirement of at least two reads per UMI, MIGEC and MiXCR extracted about 56,000 +/- 9,600 unique UMI-labeled TRB cDNA molecules per library. An average of approximately 40,000 +/- 10,000 functional in-frame TRB CDR3 nucleotide clonotypes without stop codons was found per library. After downsampling to 5000 UMI-labeled TRB molecules per sample, diversity metrics, including normalized Shannon-Wiener and Chao1, were computed in VDJtools. Clonotype-size-weighted physicochemical properties of the central five CDR3 residues (interaction energy, strength, volume and Kidera factor 4) were computed in VDJtools. Each CDR3 protein sequence appears as one entry after TCRdb reprocessed the reads, and no DNA is included. The V and J calls were not made by the authors but by TCRdb's processing. The sample's table covers approximately 45,000 distinct CDR3 sequences. Roughly 15% of the sample goes to the ten largest clones.

Overall results and qualifications from the work: Because surface CD5, which is linked to self-reactivity in mice, was comparable between the naive subsets, TCR interaction strength was also inferred from TRB CDR3 physicochemical properties. Comparably high repertoire diversity was found in both naive subsets, whereas much lower repertoire diversity was found in memory CD8+ T cells. Because CXCR3 expression was partially decreased after cryopreservation, freshly isolated PBMCs were used for most assays. Similar TRBV-TRBJ usage was shown by naive CXCR3-negative and CXCR3-positive cells from the same donor, whereas distinct patterns were shown by memory cells.

Each CD8+ T cell subset was flow-sorted in triplicate, with some 300,000 cells per subset placed directly into RLT lysis buffer. Using standard density gradient centrifugation, peripheral blood mononuclear cells were isolated from buffy coats. An RNeasy Mini Kit was used to extract total RNA from the sorted cells. The TCR comes from a human donor in good health. Some clones in this sample may be carry-over from other donors' samples. The V and J segments used are TRBV10-2 and TRBJ1-2; the TCRdb call, TRBD1, lacks DNA for checking. The specimen sequenced was memory CD8+ T cells from blood. In the paper's terms, the cell subset or site label means: conventional CD8+ memory T cells (TMEM), sorted as controls. The encoded CDR3 is CASSGGTPWYGYTF.